This TCR beta chain came from a study of control samples from healthy donors and cancer patients. TCRdb's table, derived via immunoSEQ multiplex PCR, lists solely in-frame clones and lacks some. Here the sample spans 90,000 or so clones, 85% to 90% being singletons. Germline loops: CDR1 LNHDA, CDR2 SQIVND (reference sequence). Germline trimming cut 6 bases from V and 4 bases from J; bases unmatched to any gene: 10. The CDR3 extends over 16 amino acids. The material sequenced was PBMCs. The chain recombines TRBV19 with TRBJ2-5, with 11 bases fitting TRBD1. The receptor was isolated from a woman aged 45-65 years with colorectal cancer. The CDR3 loop reads CASSSPGQGVGETQYF. In DNA, the CDR3 is TGTGCCAGTAGCTCACCGGGACAGGGGGTAGGAGAGACCCAGTACTTC.